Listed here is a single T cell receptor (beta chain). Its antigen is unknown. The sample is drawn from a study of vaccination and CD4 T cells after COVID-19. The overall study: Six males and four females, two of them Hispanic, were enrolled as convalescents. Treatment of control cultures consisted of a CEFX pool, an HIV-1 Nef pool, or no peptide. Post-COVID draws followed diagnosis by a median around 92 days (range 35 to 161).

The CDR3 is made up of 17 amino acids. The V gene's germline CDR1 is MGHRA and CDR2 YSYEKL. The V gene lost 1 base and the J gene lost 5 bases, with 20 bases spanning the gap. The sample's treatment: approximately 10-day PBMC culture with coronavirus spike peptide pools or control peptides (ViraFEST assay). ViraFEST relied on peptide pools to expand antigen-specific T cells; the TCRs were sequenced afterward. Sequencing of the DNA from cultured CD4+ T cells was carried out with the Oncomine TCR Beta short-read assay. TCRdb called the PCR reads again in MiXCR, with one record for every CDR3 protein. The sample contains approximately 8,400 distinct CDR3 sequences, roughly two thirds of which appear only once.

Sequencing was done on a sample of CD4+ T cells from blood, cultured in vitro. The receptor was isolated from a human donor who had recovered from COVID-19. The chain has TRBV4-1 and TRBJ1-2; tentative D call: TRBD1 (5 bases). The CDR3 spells CASSQGGRGRIGYGYTF. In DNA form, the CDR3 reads TGCGCCAGCAGCCAAGGGGGACGAGGGAGGATTGGGTATGGCTACACCTTC.